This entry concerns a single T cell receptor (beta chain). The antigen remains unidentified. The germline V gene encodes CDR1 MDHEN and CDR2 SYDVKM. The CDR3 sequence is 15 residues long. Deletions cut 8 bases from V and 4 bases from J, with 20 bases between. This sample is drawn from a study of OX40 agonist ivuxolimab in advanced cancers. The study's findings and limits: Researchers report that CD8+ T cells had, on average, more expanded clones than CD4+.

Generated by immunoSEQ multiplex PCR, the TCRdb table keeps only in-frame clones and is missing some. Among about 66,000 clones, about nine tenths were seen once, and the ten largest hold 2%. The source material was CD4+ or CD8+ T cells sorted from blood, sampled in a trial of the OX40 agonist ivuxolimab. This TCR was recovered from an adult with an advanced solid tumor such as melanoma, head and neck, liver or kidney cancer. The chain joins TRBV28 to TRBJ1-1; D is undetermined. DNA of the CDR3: TGTGCCAGCTCTCCGGAAGGTCGCCCTGGCACTGAAGCTTTCTTT. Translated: CASSPEGRPGTEAFF.